Listed below are T cell receptor beta chains from one sample, sequenced in a study of T cells after yellow fever vaccination. TCRdb re-analysed the 5' RACE reads in MiXCR, keeping a single row per CDR3 protein. This repertoire shows over 300,000 distinct CDR3 sequences, roughly 3.9% found once; its top ten account for 20% to 25%. Material: PBMCs, obtained 5 days after the yellow fever booster vaccination. Receptors originate from a young man who received the YFV17D yellow fever vaccine. The CDR3 runs from the conserved cysteine through the conserved F or W. A D gene is named only where the DNA matches it firmly. Clone size is not always given. Where it is, it says once, few, many or a class for expanded clones.

v_call	j_call	d_call	clone_size	cdr3_nt	cdr3_aa
TRBV5-1	TRBJ2-7	-	-	TGCGCCAGCAGCTTGACCGGTGGGGGGCTCTACGAGCAGTACTTC	CASSLTGGGLYEQYF
TRBV27	TRBJ2-3	-	many	TGTGCCAGCAGTCGGGCCGGCACAGATACGCAGTATTTT	CASSRAGTDTQYF
TRBV11-2	TRBJ1-6	-	many	TGTGCCAGCAGATACTCCGGGACACCCTATAATTCACCCCTCCACTTT	CASRYSGTPYNSPLHF
TRBV19	TRBJ1-1	-	few	TGTGCCAGTAGTTCGCGGACTGAAGCTTTCTTT	CASSSRTEAFF
TRBV27	TRBJ1-1	-	-	TGTGCCAGCAGTCCACCCCAGGGGCGTGGGAACACTGAAGCTTTCTTT	CASSPPQGRGNTEAFF
TRBV10-3	TRBJ2-2	TRBD2	-	TGTGCCATCAGTGAGTCGGCTAGCGGGGGGACCGGGGAGCTGTTTTTT	CAISESASGGTGELFF
TRBV9	TRBJ1-5	TRBD1	-	TGTGCCAGCAGCGTAGAGAGGGGGCCTGGCAATCAGCCCCAGCATTTT	CASSVERGPGNQPQHF
TRBV28	TRBJ2-3	-	few	TGTGCCAGCAGTCCTGAGGTGGTCGAAACAGATACGCAGTATTTT	CASSPEVVETDTQYF
TRBV7-9	TRBJ2-3	TRBD2	few	TGTGCCAGCTCCCTAGCGGGGGCTCATACGCAGTATTTT	CASSLAGAHTQYF
TRBV4-3	TRBJ1-1	-	many	TGCGCCAGCAGCCGAGCATTTGACACTGAAGCTTTCTTT	CASSRAFDTEAFF
TRBV6-5	TRBJ2-1	TRBD2	few	TGTGCCAGCAGTTACAATAGCGGGAGATACAATGAGCAGTTCTTC	CASSYNSGRYNEQFF
TRBV5-1	TRBJ2-5	-	many	TGCGCCAGCAGCTTGGGGGGACCCCAAGAGACCCAGTACTTC	CASSLGGPQETQYF
TRBV6-5	TRBJ1-1	-	-	TGTGCCAGCAGTTACTCGAGGGTCCAGGGAGCTTTCTTT	CASSYSRVQGAFF
TRBV7-6	TRBJ2-3	TRBD2	few	TGTGCCAGCAGCTTCCTAGCGGGGGGGCTAGTAGATACGCAGTATTTT	CASSFLAGGLVDTQYF
TRBV29-1	TRBJ2-1	TRBD2	-	TGCAGCGTCGAAACTAGCGGGGGGGACAATGAGCAGTTCTTC	CSVETSGGDNEQFF
TRBV7-9	TRBJ2-5	-	many	TGTGCCAGCAGCTCAGAGGGAGAGACCCAGTACTTC	CASSSEGETQYF
TRBV7-2	TRBJ2-2	TRBD2	-	TGTGCCAGCAGCCATCGTAGCGGGGGCCCAAGGAACACCGGGGAGCTGTTTTTT	CASSHRSGGPRNTGELFF
TRBV6-5	TRBJ2-6	TRBD1	-	TGTGCCAGCAGTACCATCCGGGACAGGGGTAAAGGGGCCAACGTCCTGACTTTC	CASSTIRDRGKGANVLTF
TRBV11-2	TRBJ1-2	-	few	TGTGCCAGCAGCTTATCTGTGACAAGTTATGGCTACACCTTC	CASSLSVTSYGYTF
TRBV18	TRBJ1-1	-	many	TGTGCCAGCTCACCATTCTCTGACACTGAAGCTTTCTTT	CASSPFSDTEAFF
TRBV7-8	TRBJ2-3	-	few	TGTGCCAGCAGCTTAGTTAGTGTACCGAGGGGGACAGATACGCAGTATTTT	CASSLVSVPRGTDTQYF
TRBV9	TRBJ1-5	TRBD1	few	TGTGCCAGCAGTGGACAGGGGTACAATCAGCCCCAGCATTTT	CASSGQGYNQPQHF
TRBV27	TRBJ2-1	-	many	TGTGCCAGCAGAGATGACGTAACCCGGAATGAGCAGTTCTTC	CASRDDVTRNEQFF
TRBV11-1	TRBJ2-5	TRBD1	many	TGTGCCAGCAGCTTAGGATTGACAGGGTCAGAGACCCAGTACTTC	CASSLGLTGSETQYF
TRBV29-1	TRBJ2-2	-	few	TGCAGCGTTGATAAGGGGTACGCTACCGGGGAGCTGTTTTTT	CSVDKGYATGELFF
TRBV6-5	TRBJ2-7	-	-	TGTGCCAGCAGACAGGGATACGGGCAGTACTTC	CASRQGYGQYF
TRBV5-1	TRBJ2-2	TRBD2	few	TGCGCCAGCAGCTTGTTACTAGCGGGCGCGAACACCGGGGAGCTGTTTTTT	CASSLLLAGANTGELFF
TRBV20-1	TRBJ1-1	TRBD1	few	TGCAGTGCTAAGCCGACTCCGGGACAGGGAGACGGTACGGCTGAAGCTTTCTTT	CSAKPTPGQGDGTAEAFF
TRBV5-1	TRBJ2-6	TRBD1	-	TGCGCCAGCAGCTTGGTGGGACAGGGAGCAGCTGGGGCCAACGTCCTGACTTTC	CASSLVGQGAAGANVLTF
TRBV7-3	TRBJ2-7	-	-	TGTGCCAGCAGCTCAACAGGCGGCTGGGCGCAGTACTTC	CASSSTGGWAQYF
TRBV6-2/TRBV6-3	TRBJ2-5	TRBD2	few	TGTGCCAGCAGGACTAGCGCACAAGAGACCCAGTACTTC	CASRTSAQETQYF
TRBV27	TRBJ2-3	-	-	TGTGCCAGCAGTTTATACCGCACCCCCGGCACAGATACGCAGTATTTT	CASSLYRTPGTDTQYF
TRBV5-6	TRBJ1-1	-	many	TGTGCCAGCAGCTTGAATGCAGGGGTTGAAGCTTTCTTT	CASSLNAGVEAFF
TRBV3-1	TRBJ1-2	-	many	TGTGCCAGCAGCCAAGATCTTCGGGGATCTGGCTACACCTTC	CASSQDLRGSGYTF
TRBV19	TRBJ2-5	-	-	TGTGCCAGTAGTATGTTTGGACAGCAAGAGACCCAGTACTTC	CASSMFGQQETQYF
TRBV5-4	TRBJ2-1	TRBD1	few	TGTGCCAGCAGCTGGGGGACAGGGTTGAATGAGCAGTTCTTC	CASSWGTGLNEQFF
TRBV6-5	TRBJ2-5	-	few	TGTGCCAGCACCCCCCCGGGGATGGAGACCCAGTACTTC	CASTPPGMETQYF
TRBV19	TRBJ1-1	-	few	TGTGCCAGTGCTCGCCAGGCCTATCAGACTGAAGCTTTCTTT	CASARQAYQTEAFF
TRBV4-3	TRBJ1-2	-	few	TGCGCCAGCAGCCACCAAGTAGGGGGTATCGGGGGCTACACCTTC	CASSHQVGGIGGYTF
TRBV24-1	TRBJ2-1	-	-	TGTGCCACCAGTGATTTGGAAGGGGCTTCCTACAATGAGCAGTTCTTC	CATSDLEGASYNEQFF
TRBV11-2	TRBJ2-2	-	-	TGTGCCAGCAGCTTAGTCCCCACACACACCGGGGAGCTGTTTTTT	CASSLVPTHTGELFF
TRBV4-3	TRBJ2-1	-	-	TGCGCCAGCAGCCAAGTAGGACAGTCCTACAATGAGCAGTTCTTC	CASSQVGQSYNEQFF
TRBV5-1	TRBJ2-1	TRBD2	few	TGCGCCAGCAGCTGGCTGACTAGCGGGGTATACAATGAGCAGTTCTTC	CASSWLTSGVYNEQFF